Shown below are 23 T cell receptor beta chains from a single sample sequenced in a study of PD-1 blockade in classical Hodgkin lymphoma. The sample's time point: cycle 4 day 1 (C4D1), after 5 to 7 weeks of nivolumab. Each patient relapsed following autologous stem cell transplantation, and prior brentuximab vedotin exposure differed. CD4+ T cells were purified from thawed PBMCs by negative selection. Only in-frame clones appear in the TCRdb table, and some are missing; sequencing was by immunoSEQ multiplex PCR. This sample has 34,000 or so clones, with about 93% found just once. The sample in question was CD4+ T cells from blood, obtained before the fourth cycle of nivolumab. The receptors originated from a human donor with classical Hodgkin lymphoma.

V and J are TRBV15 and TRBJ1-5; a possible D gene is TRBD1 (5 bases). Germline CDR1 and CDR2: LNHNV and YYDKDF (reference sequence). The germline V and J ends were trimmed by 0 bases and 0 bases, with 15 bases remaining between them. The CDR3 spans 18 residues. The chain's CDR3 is CATSRDLGRAYSNQPQHF. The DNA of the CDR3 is TGTGCCACCAGCAGAGATTTGGGACGGGCTTATAGCAATCAGCCCCAGCATTTT.

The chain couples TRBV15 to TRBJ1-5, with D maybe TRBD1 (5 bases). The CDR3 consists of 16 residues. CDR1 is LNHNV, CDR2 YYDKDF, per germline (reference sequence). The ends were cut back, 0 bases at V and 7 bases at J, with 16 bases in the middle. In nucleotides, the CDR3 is TGTGCCACCAGCAGAGATCTGGTGGGGGGAACCCAGCCCCAGCATTTT. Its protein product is CATSRDLVGGTQPQHF.

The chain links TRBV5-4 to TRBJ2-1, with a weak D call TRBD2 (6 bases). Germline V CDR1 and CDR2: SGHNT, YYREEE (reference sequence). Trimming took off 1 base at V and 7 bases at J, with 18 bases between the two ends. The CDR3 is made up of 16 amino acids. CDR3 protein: CASSLKVGGIGNEQFF. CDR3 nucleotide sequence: TGTGCCAGCAGCTTGAAGGTGGGCGGGATTGGGAATGAGCAGTTCTTC.

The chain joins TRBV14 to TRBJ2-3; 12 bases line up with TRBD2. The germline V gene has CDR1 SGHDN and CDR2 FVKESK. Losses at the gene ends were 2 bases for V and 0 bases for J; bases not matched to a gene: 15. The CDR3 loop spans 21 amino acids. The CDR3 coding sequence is TGTGCCAGCAGCCAAAAGAAGTGGACTAGCGGGATCCTATCTAGCACAGATACGCAGTATTTT. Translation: CASSQKKWTSGILSSTDTQYF.

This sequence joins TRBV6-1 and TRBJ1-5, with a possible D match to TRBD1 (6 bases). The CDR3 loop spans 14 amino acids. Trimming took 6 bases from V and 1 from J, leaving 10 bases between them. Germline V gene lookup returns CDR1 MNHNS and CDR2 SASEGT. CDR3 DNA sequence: TGTGCCAGCAGGGTGGGACAAAGCAATCAGCCCCAGCATTTT. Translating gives CASRVGQSNQPQHF.

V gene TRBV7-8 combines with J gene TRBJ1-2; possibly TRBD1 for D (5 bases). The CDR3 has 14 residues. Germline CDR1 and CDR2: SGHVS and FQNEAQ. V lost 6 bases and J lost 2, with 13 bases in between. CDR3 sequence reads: CASSFVQGNYGYTF. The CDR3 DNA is TGTGCCAGCAGTTTTGTGCAGGGAAACTATGGCTACACCTTC.

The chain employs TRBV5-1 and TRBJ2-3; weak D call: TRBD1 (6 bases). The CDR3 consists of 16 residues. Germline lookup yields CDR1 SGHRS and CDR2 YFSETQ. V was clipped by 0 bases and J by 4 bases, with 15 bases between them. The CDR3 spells CASSLAGMDSADTQYF. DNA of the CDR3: TGCGCCAGCAGCTTGGCGGGGATGGACAGCGCAGATACGCAGTATTTT.

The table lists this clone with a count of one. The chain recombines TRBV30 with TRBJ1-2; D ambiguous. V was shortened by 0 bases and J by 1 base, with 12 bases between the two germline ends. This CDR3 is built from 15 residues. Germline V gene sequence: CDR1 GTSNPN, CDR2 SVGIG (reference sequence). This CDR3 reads CAWSVDLAGNYGYTF. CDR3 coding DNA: TGTGCCTGGAGTGTTGATCTGGCGGGTAACTATGGCTACACCTTC.

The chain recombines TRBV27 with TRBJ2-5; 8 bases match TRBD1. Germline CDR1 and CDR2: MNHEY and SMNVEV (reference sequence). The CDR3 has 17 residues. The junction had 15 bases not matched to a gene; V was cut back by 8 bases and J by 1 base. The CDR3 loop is CASPTDRDRRLQETQYF. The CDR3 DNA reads TGTGCCAGCCCCACGGACCGGGACAGGCGTCTCCAAGAGACCCAGTACTTC.

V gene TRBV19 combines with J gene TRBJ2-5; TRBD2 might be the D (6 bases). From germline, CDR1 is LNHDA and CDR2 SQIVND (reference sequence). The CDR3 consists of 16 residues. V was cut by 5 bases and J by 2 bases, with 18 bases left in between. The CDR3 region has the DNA TGTGCCAGTAGTTCGTGGCGGGAAGCTTCTCAAGAGACCCAGTACTTC. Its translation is CASSSWREASQETQYF.

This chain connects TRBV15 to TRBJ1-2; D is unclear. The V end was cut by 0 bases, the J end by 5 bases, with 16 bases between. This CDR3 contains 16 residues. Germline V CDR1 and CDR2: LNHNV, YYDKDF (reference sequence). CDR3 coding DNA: TGTGCCACCAGCAGAGAAAGGGTCCTACAGCCATATGGCTACACCTTC. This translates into CATSRERVLQPYGYTF. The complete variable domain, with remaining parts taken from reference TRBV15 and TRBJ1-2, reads DAMVIQNPRYQVTQFGKPVTLSCSQTLNHNVMYWYQQKSSQAPKLLFHYYDKDFNNEADTPDNFQSRRPNTSFCFLDIRSPGLGDTAMYLCATSRERVLQPYGYTFGSGTRLTVV.

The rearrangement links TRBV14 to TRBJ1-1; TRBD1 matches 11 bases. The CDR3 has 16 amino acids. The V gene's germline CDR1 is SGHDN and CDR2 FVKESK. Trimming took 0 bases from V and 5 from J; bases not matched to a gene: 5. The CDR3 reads CASSQDPGQGGTEAFF. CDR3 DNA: TGTGCCAGCAGCCAAGACCCGGGACAGGGGGGAACTGAAGCTTTCTTT. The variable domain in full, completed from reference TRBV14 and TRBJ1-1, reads EAGVTQFPSHSVIEKGQTVTLRCDPISGHDNLYWYRRVMGKEIKFLLHFVKESKQDESGMPNNRFLAERTGGTYSTLKVQPAELEDSGVYFCASSQDPGQGGTEAFFGQGTRLTVV.

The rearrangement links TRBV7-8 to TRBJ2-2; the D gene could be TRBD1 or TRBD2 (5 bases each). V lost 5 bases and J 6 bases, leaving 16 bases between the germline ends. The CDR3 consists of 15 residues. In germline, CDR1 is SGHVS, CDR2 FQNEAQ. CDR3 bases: TGTGCCAGCAGCCCCCAGGGAGTGGGTTCCGGGGAGCTGTTTTTT. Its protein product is CASSPQGVGSGELFF. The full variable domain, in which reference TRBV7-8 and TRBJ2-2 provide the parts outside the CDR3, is GAGVSQSPRYKVAKRGQDVALRCDPISGHVSLFWYQQALGQGPEFLTYFQNEAQLDKSGLPSDRFFAERPEGSVSTLKIQRTQQEDSAVYLCASSPQGVGSGELFFGEGSRLTVL.

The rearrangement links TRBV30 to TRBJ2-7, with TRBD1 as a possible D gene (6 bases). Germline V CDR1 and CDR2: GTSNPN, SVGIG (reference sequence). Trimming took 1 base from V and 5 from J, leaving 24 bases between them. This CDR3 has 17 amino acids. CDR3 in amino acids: CAWSALQIGLGANEQYF. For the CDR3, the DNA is TGTGCCTGGAGTGCTCTACAAATAGGACTGGGGGCGAACGAGCAGTACTTC. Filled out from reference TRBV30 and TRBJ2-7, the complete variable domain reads SQTIHQWPATLVQPVGSPLSLECTVEGTSNPNLYWYRQAAGRGLQLLFYSVGIGQISSEVPQNLSASRPQDRQFILSSKKLLLSDSGFYLCAWSALQIGLGANEQYFGPGTRLTVT.

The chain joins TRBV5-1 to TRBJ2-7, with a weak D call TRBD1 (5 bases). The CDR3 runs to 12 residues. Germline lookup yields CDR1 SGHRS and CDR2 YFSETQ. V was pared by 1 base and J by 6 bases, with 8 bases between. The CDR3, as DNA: TGCGCCAGCAGCTTGAGGGGTTCCGAGCAGTACTTC. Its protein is CASSLRGSEQYF.

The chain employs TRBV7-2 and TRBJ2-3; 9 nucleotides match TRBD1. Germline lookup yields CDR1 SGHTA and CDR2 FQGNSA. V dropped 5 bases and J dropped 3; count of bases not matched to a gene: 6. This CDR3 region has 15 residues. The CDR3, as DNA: TGTGCCAGCAGCGAAATGGGACAGGGAACAGATACGCAGTATTTT. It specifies CASSEMGQGTDTQYF.

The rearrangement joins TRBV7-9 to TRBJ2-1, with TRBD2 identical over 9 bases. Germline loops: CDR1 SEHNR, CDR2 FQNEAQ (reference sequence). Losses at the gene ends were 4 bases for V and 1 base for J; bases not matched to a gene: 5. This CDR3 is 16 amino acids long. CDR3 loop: CASSSIAGGSYNEQFF. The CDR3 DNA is TGTGCCAGCAGCTCAATCGCGGGGGGGTCCTACAATGAGCAGTTCTTC.

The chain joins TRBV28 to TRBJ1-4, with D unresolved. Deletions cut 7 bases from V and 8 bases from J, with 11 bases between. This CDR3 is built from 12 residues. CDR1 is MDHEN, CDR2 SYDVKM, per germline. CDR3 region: CASKQGIEKLFF. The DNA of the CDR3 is TGTGCCAGCAAACAAGGAATCGAAAAACTGTTTTTT.

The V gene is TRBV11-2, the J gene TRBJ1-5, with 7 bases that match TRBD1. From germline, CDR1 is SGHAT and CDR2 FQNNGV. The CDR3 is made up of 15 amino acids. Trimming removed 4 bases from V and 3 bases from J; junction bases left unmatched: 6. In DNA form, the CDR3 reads TGTGCCAGCAGCTCTCAGGGGGTCCCCAATCAGCCCCAGCATTTT. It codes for CASSSQGVPNQPQHF. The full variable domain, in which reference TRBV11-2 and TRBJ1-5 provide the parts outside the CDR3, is EAGVAQSPRYKIIEKRQSVAFWCNPISGHATLYWYQQILGQGPKLLIQFQNNGVVDDSQLPKDRFSAERLKGVDSTLKIQPAKLEDSAVYLCASSSQGVPNQPQHFGDGTRLSIL.

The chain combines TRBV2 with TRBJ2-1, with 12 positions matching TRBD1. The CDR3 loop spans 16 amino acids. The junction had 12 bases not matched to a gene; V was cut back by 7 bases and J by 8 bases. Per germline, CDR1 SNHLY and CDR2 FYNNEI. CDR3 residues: CASNLPGQGALDEQFF. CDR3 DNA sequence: TGTGCCAGCAACTTACCGGGACAGGGGGCCTTGGATGAGCAGTTCTTC.

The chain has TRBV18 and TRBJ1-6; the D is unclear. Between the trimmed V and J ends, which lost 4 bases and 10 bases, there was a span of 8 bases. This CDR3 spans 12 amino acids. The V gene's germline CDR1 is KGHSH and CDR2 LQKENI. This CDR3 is CASSLLGSPLHF. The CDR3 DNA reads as TGTGCCAGCTCACTCCTAGGCTCACCCCTCCACTTT.

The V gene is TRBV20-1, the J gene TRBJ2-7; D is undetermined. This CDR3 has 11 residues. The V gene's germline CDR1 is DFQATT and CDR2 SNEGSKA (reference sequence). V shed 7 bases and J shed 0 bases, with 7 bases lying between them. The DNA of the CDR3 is TGCAGTGTGGCCGTCTCCTACGAGCAGTACTTC. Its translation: CSVAVSYEQYF.

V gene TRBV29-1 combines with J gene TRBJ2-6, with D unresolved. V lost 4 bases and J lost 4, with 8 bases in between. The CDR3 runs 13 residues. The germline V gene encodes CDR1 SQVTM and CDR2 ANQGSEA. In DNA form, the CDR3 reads TGCAGCGTTGTACCTCTGGGGGCCAACGTCCTGACTTTC. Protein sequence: CSVVPLGANVLTF.